This T cell receptor (beta chain) stems from a study of T cell responses to AZD1222 COVID-19 vaccine. Generated by immunoSEQ multiplex PCR, the TCRdb table keeps only in-frame clones and is missing some. The data contain over 150,000 clones, around nine tenths of them singletons. V gave up 0 bases and J gave up 5 bases; unmatched junction bases: 5. This CDR3 has 15 amino acids. The germline CDR1 and CDR2 sequences are LGHDT and YNNKEL (reference sequence). This clonotype originated in an adult in good health. The V and J genes are TRBV3-1 (or the pseudogene TRBV3-2) and TRBJ1-1; 8 positions match TRBD1. Here the sequenced sample was peripheral blood, taken on day 0 of AZD1222 vaccination. Here the CDR3 DNA reads TGTGCCAGCAGCCAAGACAGGGGGCGTAGGACTGAAGCTTTCTTT. It specifies CASSQDRGRRTEAFF.